This entry is about one T cell receptor (beta chain). The sample belongs to a study of blood T cell repertoires in COVID-19. Study as a whole: Acute and convalescent COVID-19 specimens originated in the United States, Italy and Spain. Sources were T cells, B-cell-depleted T cells, or PBMCs; the material itself was cDNA or gDNA.

In the authors' workflow: Amplification of reference gene primers provided the estimated nucleated cell counts. Method: immunoSEQ multiplex PCR; TCRdb's copy keeps in-frame clones and lacks some. The V and J calls and clone size were taken over from that table, and D and trimming were inferred from the DNA. The data contain roughly 88,000 clones, around 67% of them singletons. The CDR3 is made up of 14 amino acids. Trimming cost V 4 bases and J 5 bases; bases outside gene matches: 5. The germline gives CDR1 LGHDT, CDR2 YNNKEL (reference sequence). The sequence was obtained from a woman aged 55-69 years in a cohort sampled during active or convalescent COVID-19. The chain uses TRBV3-1 (or the pseudogene TRBV3-2) and TRBJ1-5, with TRBD1 matching 7 bases. The sample taken for sequencing was peripheral blood. CDR3 bases: TGTGCCAGCAGCCCCGGGACAGACGATCAGCCCCAGCATTTT. Translating gives CASSPGTDDQPQHF.